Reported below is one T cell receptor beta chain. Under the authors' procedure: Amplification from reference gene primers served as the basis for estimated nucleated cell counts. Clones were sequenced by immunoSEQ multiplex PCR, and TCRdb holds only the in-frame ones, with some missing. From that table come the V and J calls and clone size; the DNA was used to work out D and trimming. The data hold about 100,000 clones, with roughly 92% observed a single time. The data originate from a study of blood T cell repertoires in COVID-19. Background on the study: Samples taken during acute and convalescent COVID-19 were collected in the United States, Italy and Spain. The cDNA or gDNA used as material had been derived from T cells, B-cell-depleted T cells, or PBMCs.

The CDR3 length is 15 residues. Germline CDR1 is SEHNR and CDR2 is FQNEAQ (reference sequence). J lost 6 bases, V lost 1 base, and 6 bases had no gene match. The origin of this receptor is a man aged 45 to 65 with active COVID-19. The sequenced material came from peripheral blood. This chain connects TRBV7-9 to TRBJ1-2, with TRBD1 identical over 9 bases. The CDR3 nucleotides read TGTGCCAGCAGCTTAGGAAACACAGGGGGCGATGGCTACACCTTC. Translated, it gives CASSLGNTGGDGYTF.